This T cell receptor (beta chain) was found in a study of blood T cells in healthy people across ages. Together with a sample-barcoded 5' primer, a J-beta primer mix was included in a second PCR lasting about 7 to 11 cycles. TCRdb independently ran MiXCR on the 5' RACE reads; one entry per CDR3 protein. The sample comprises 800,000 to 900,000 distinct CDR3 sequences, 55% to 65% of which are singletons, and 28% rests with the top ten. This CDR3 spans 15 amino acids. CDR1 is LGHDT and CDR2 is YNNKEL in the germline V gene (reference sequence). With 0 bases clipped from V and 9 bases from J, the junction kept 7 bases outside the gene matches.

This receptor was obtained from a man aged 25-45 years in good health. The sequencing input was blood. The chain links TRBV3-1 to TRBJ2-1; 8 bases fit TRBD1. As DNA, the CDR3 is TGTGCCAGCAGCCAAGATCTGACAGGGGATGGTGAGCAGTTCTTC. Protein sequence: CASSQDLTGDGEQFF.